The 6 T cell receptor beta chains below come from one sample, sequenced in a study of blood T cell repertoires in COVID-19. This table comes from immunoSEQ multiplex PCR, and its TCRdb copy is limited to in-frame clones, with some not included. In the table there are some 110,000 clones, about 85% of which are singletons. The sequencing sample was made of peripheral blood. All receptors come from a man between 40 and 49 years old with acute or convalescent COVID-19.

The CDR3 here is CASSSQGLGEAFF. CDR3 bases: TGTGCCAGCAGCTCCCAAGGACTGGGTGAAGCTTTCTTT. The chain uses TRBV7-2 and TRBJ1-1; no reliable D call. CDR3 size: 13 residues. V was clipped by 4 bases and J by 7 bases, with 13 bases between them. Germline CDR1 SGHTA, CDR2 FQGNSA.

This clone showed up just once. The chain joins TRBV5-6 to TRBJ1-2; D might be TRBD1 (5 bases). V lost 2 bases, J lost 4 bases, and 15 bases lay in between. CDR1 SGHDT and CDR2 YYEEEE come from the germline V gene. The CDR3 contains 15 residues. CDR3 DNA sequence: TGTGCCAGCAGCTTTTGGGTCGCAGGGCTCTATGGCTACACCTTC. This codes for CASSFWVAGLYGYTF.

J is TRBJ2-4 and V is TRBV4-3, with 8 bases fitting TRBD2. Unmatched junction bases numbered 8, after V lost 4 bases and J lost 0 bases. Per the germline V gene, CDR1 is LGHNA and CDR2 is YSLEER. The CDR3 runs 17 residues. Written as DNA, the CDR3 is TGCGCCAGCAGCCGGGATCGGGGGGGAATAGCCAAAAACATTCAGTACTTC. Protein sequence: CASSRDRGGIAKNIQYF.

V usage is TRBV3-1 (or the pseudogene TRBV3-2) and J usage is TRBJ2-2; 7 positions match TRBD2. The CDR3 covers 15 residues. Losses at the gene ends were 3 bases for V and 6 bases for J; bases not matched to a gene: 7. Per germline, CDR1 LGHDT and CDR2 YNNKEL (reference sequence). The CDR3 DNA reads as TGTGCCAGCAGCCACGGGGGGAGAGGAGCCGGGGAGCTGTTTTTT. Its translation: CASSHGGRGAGELFF.

V is TRBV6-5 and J is TRBJ2-5; the match to TRBD2 covers 9 bases. The germline V gene has CDR1 MNHEY and CDR2 SVGAGI. The CDR3 sequence is 15 residues long. V lost 3 bases and J lost 4; bases outside the gene matches: 6. The CDR3 bases are TGTGCCAGCAGTTATAAGCGGGAGGAAGGAGAGACCCAGTACTTC. Translating it yields CASSYKREEGETQYF.

In this sample, this clone turned up once. This rearrangement joins TRBV18 to TRBJ2-1, with a tentative D call TRBD1 (6 bases). Germline V gene lookup returns CDR1 KGHSH and CDR2 LQKENI. The CDR3 covers 12 residues. Trimming cost V 3 bases and J 12 bases, with 12 bases left between them. The CDR3 region is CASSPGQKTQFF. CDR3 sequence (DNA): TGTGCCAGCTCACCCGGACAGAAGACGCAGTTCTTC. Filled out from reference TRBV18 and TRBJ2-1, the complete variable domain reads NAGVMQNPRHLVRRRGQEARLRCSPMKGHSHVYWYRQLPEEGLKFMVYLQKENIIDESGMPKERFSAEFPKEGPSILRIQQVVRGDSAAYFCASSPGQKTQFFGPGTRLTVL.